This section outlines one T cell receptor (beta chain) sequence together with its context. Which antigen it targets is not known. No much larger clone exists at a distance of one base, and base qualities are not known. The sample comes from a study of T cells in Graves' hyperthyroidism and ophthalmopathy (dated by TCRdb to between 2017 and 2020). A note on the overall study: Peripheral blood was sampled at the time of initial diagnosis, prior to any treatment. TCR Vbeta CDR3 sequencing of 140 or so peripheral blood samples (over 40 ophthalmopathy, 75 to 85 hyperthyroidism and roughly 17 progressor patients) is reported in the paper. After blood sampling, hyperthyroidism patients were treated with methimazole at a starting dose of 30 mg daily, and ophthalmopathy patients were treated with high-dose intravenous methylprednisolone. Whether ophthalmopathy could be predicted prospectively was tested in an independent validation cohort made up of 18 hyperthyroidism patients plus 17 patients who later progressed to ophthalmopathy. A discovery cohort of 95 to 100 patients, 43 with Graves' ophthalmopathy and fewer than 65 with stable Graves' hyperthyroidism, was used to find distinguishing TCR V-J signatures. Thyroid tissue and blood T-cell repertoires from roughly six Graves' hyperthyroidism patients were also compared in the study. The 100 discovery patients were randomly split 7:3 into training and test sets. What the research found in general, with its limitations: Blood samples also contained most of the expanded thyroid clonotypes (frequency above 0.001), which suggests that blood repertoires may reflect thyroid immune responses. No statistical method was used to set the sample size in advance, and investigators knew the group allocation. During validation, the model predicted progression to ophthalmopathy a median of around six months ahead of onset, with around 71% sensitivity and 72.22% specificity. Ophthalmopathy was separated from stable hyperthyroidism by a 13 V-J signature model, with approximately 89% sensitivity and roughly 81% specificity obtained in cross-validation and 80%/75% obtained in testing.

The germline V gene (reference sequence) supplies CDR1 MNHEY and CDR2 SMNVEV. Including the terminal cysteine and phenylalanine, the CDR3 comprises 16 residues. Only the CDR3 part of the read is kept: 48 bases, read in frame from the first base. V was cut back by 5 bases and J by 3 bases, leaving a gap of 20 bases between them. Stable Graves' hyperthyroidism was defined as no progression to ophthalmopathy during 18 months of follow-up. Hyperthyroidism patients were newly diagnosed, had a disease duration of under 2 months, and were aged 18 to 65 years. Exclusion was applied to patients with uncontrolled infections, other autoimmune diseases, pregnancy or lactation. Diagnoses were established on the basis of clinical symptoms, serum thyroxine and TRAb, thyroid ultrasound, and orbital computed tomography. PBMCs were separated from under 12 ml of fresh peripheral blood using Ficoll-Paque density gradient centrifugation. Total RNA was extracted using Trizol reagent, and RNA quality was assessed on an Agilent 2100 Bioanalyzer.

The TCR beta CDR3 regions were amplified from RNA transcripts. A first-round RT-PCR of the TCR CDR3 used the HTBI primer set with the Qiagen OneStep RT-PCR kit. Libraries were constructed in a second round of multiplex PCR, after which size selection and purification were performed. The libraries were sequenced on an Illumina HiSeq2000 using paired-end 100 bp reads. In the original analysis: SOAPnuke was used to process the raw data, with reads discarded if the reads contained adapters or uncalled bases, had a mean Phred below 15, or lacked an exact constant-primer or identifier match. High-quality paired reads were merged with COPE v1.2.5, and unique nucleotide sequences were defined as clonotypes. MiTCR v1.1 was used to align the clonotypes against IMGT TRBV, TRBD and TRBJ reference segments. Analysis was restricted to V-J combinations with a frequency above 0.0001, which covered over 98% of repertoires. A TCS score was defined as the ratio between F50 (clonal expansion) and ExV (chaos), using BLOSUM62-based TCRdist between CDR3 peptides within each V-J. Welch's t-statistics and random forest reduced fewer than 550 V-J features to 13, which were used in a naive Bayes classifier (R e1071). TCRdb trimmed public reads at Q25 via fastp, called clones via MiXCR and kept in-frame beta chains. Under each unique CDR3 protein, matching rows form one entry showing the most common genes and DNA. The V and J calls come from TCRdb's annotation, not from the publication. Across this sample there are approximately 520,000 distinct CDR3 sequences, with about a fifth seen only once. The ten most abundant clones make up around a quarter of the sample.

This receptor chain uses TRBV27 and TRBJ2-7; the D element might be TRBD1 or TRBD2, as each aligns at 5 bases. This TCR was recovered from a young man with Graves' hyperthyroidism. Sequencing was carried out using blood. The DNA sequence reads TGTGCCAGCAGTCCATCCGGGGCAGAAGGGTACTACGAGCAGTACTTC. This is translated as CASSPSGAEGYYEQYF.